The 3 T cell receptor beta chains below all came from one sample that was sequenced in a study of T cell changes during pregnancy in multiple sclerosis. Profiling relied on immunoSEQ multiplex PCR, and the TCRdb table lists in-frame clones only, not all of them. The sample gives around 68,000 clones, roughly 89% of which show up once; about 2% is in the top ten. Sequenced material: peripheral blood, taken in the third trimester of pregnancy. Every receptor here comes from a female donor in good health, enrolled as a control in a pregnancy study.

The V and J genes are TRBV5-5 and TRBJ2-1, with D perhaps TRBD2 (5 bases). The germline gives CDR1 SGHKS, CDR2 YYEKEE (reference sequence). The V and J ends lost 3 bases and 6 bases respectively, with 16 bases between them. The CDR3 is 15 residues long. CDR3 amino acids: CASSSGWERTNEQFF. The DNA of the CDR3 is TGTGCCAGCAGCTCGGGTTGGGAGCGGACCAATGAGCAGTTCTTC.

The chain has TRBV11-2 and TRBJ1-4; D remains unclear. Germline V lookup: CDR1 SGHAT, CDR2 FQNNGV. CDR3 length: 14 amino acids. V shed 0 bases and J shed 8 bases, with 10 bases lying between them. CDR3: CASSLDSGREKLFF. The CDR3 DNA reads TGTGCCAGCAGCTTAGATTCGGGGAGGGAAAAACTGTTTTTT.

J is TRBJ2-2 and V is TRBV30; 9 bases agree with TRBD2. The J segment lost 5 bases and the V segment lost 2 bases, leaving 9 bases of the junction unmatched. CDR1 is GTSNPN, CDR2 SVGIG, per germline (reference sequence). The CDR3 has 16 amino acids. The CDR3 spells CAWSPTGRGGTGELFF. Here the CDR3 DNA reads TGTGCCTGGAGTCCCACGGGGCGGGGGGGGACCGGGGAGCTGTTTTTT.